A selection of T cell receptor beta chains follows, all from one sample in a study of cytomegalovirus exposure and HLA in healthy donors. Some clones are missing from TCRdb's copy, which holds only in-frame ones; the method was immunoSEQ multiplex PCR. The sample consists of more than 65,000 clones, about 96% of them appearing once. Sequencing was carried out using PBMCs. The origin of the receptors is a woman aged 18-35 years in good health and CMV-seronegative. Each CDR3 is given with its conserved first and last residue. D genes are given only for firm matches. Rows give clone size only sometimes, using once, few, many, or a class for an expanded clone.

j_gene,len,v_gene,abundance,d_gene,CDR3aa,CDR3nt
TRBJ2-3,14,TRBV14,-,TRBD2,CASSQGAGADTQYF,TGTGCCAGCAGCCAAGGGGCGGGAGCAGATACGCAGTATTTT
TRBJ1-1,13,TRBV6-1,-,-,CASTQGYRAEAFF,TGTGCCAGCACACAGGGCTATAGGGCTGAAGCTTTCTTT
TRBJ2-3,15,TRBV13,-,-,CASSLVGRAADTQYF,TGTGCCAGCAGCTTAGTAGGCAGGGCCGCAGATACGCAGTATTTT
TRBJ1-1,15,TRBV7-9,once,-,CASSLEPGSNTEAFF,TGTGCCAGCAGCTTAGAGCCGGGGTCGAACACTGAAGCTTTCTTT
TRBJ2-7,15,TRBV6-5,-,TRBD1,CASSSLGTARREQYF,TGTGCCAGCAGCAGTTTAGGGACAGCCCGGCGGGAGCAGTACTTC
TRBJ1-2,16,TRBV9,-,-,CASSVVAGPREYGYTF,TGTGCCAGCAGCGTAGTGGCTGGGCCCCGGGAGTATGGCTACACCTTC
TRBJ1-1,14,TRBV6-6,-,-,CASSYGSQQGSFLF,-
TRBJ2-7,16,TRBV5-1,-,TRBD1,CASSLEVGQGSQIQYF,TGCGCCAGCAGCCTCGAGGTAGGACAGGGCTCCCAAATTCAGTACTTC
TRBJ2-7,16,TRBV27,once,TRBD2,CASSFIGGRASYEQYF,TGTGCCAGCAGTTTTATTGGCGGGAGGGCCTCCTACGAGCAGTACTTC
TRBJ1-1,13,TRBV7-9,-,-,CASSFGQGTEAFF,TGTGCCAGCAGCTTCGGTCAGGGCACTGAAGCTTTCTTT
TRBJ1-1,12,TRBV19,-,-,CASSTGLTEAFF,TGTGCCAGTAGCACAGGGTTAACTGAAGCTTTCTTT
TRBJ2-7,17,TRBV19,-,-,CASSMVWSGKKSYEQYF,TGTGCCAGTAGTATGGTATGGTCAGGGAAGAAATCCTACGAGCAGTACTTC
TRBJ2-7,22,TRBV10-2,-,-,CASSESKVHPLTGPAEAYEQYF,TGCGCCAGCAGTGAGTCGAAGGTCCACCCCTTGACAGGACCAGCGGAGGCCTACGAGCAGTACTTC
TRBJ2-7,15,TRBV16,-,-,CASSQSYTADYEQYF,TGTGCCAGCAGCCAATCGTATACTGCGGACTACGAGCAGTACTTC
TRBJ2-4,17,TRBV1,-,-,CTSSQSGTSGRGNIQYF,TGCACCAGCAGCCAGAGCGGGACTAGCGGGAGAGGAAACATTCAGTACTTC
TRBJ2-7,15,TRBV11-2,-,-,CASSLVAGSDYEQYF,TGTGCCAGCAGCTTAGTTGCAGGGTCGGATTACGAGCAGTACTTC
TRBJ2-3,14,TRBV29-1,-,TRBD2,CSVGVLAGADTQYF,TGCAGCGTTGGGGTACTAGCGGGAGCGGATACGCAGTATTTT
TRBJ1-2,10,TRBV28,-,-,CASRLFGYTF,TGTGCCAGCAGACTATTTGGCTACACCTTC
TRBJ2-1,14,TRBV28,-,TRBD2,CASSFGGRLNEQFF,TGTGCCAGCAGTTTTGGCGGGAGGCTCAATGAGCAGTTCTTC
TRBJ2-3,15,TRBV10-3,-,TRBD1,CAIGADLGTVNTQYF,TGTGCCATCGGGGCGGATCTGGGGACAGTGAATACGCAGTATTTT
TRBJ1-4,14,TRBV5-1,-,TRBD1,CASSWTGVDEKLFF,TGCGCCAGCAGCTGGACAGGGGTCGATGAAAAACTGTTTTTT
TRBJ1-1,14,TRBV25-1,-,TRBD1,CASSEFGTGQEAFF,TGTGCCAGCAGTGAATTTGGGACAGGGCAAGAAGCTTTCTTT
TRBJ1-1,15,TRBV7-2,-,-,CASSLRTGSNTEAFF,TGTGCCAGCAGCTTAAGAACAGGGTCGAACACTGAAGCTTTCTTT
TRBJ2-7,15,TRBV5-4,-,TRBD2,CASSLGLAGSYEQYF,TGTGCCAGCAGCCTAGGACTAGCGGGGTCCTACGAGCAGTACTTC
TRBJ2-7,14,TRBV7-8,few,-,CASSLRGIVYEQYF,TGTGCCAGCAGCTTACGTGGTATAGTCTACGAGCAGTACTTC
TRBJ2-5,17,TRBV5-1,-,-,CASSPPGVGGVQETQYF,TGCGCCAGCAGCCCCCCGGGGGTAGGTGGAGTTCAAGAGACCCAGTACTTC
TRBJ2-7,13,TRBV6-1,-,-,CASSGQSSYEQYF,TGTGCCAGCAGTGGACAGTCCTCCTACGAGCAGTACTTC
TRBJ1-5,14,TRBV6-4,-,-,CASSPGPTGQPQHF,TGTGCCAGCAGCCCGGGCCCGACGGGGCAGCCCCAGCATTTT
TRBJ1-5,15,TRBV7-9,-,-,CASRFSGAPNQPQHF,TGTGCCAGCAGGTTCAGTGGTGCCCCAAATCAGCCCCAGCATTTT
TRBJ1-1,14,TRBV6-5,-,TRBD1,CASIGQGVRREAFF,TGTGCCAGCATTGGACAGGGGGTCCGCCGAGAAGCTTTCTTT
TRBJ2-7,12,TRBV2,-,-,CASSDRVGEQYF,TGTGCCAGCAGTGACAGGGTGGGTGAGCAGTACTTC
TRBJ1-5,13,TRBV6-5,-,TRBD1,CASSRQGEQPQHF,TGTGCCAGCAGTAGACAGGGTGAACAGCCCCAGCATTTT
TRBJ2-1,17,TRBV4-1,-,TRBD2,CASSRHSGTSGANEQFF,TGCGCCAGCAGCCGGCACTCCGGGACTAGCGGGGCGAATGAGCAGTTCTTC
TRBJ1-2,11,TRBV13,-,-,CASSLQGGYTF,TGTGCCAGCTCCCTTCAGGGGGGCTACACCTTC
TRBJ1-2,15,TRBV5-1,-,TRBD1,CASSPGDRSTYGYTF,TGCGCCAGCAGCCCTGGGGACAGGTCGACCTATGGCTACACCTTC
TRBJ1-2,14,TRBV2,-,-,CASSVGTGAYGYTF,TGTGCCAGCAGTGTCGGAACAGGAGCCTATGGCTACACCTTC
TRBJ1-1,13,TRBV7-2,once,-,CASSLSGGTEAFF,TGTGCCAGCAGCTTATCGGGGGGAACTGAAGCTTTCTTT
TRBJ2-2,13,TRBV14,-,-,CASSQLSAGELFF,TGTGCCAGCAGCCAACTATCCGCCGGGGAGCTGTTTTTT
TRBJ1-5,14,TRBV6-5,once,TRBD1,CASSPQGPGQPQHF,TGTGCCAGCAGCCCACAGGGGCCGGGTCAGCCCCAGCATTTT
TRBJ2-2,13,TRBV7-2,-,-,CASSPQRTGELFF,TGTGCCAGCAGCCCCCAGCGCACCGGGGAGCTGTTTTTT
TRBJ2-7,13,TRBV7-9,-,TRBD2,CASGTGLMYEQYF,TGTGCCAGCGGGACGGGACTAATGTACGAGCAGTACTTC